This entry lists 18 T cell receptor beta chains sequenced from one sample in a study of T cell changes during pregnancy in multiple sclerosis. The repertoire was sequenced with immunoSEQ multiplex PCR; TCRdb's copy has only in-frame clones and lacks some. The sample yields 40,000 to 45,000 clones, roughly nine tenths seen once. The sequencing used CD4+ T cells from peripheral blood mononuclear cells, collected before pregnancy. Receptors were obtained from a female donor with multiple sclerosis, enrolled in a pregnancy study.

CDR3 bases: TGCGCCAGCAGTTCCGGGACAGGACCCCTCTCTGGAAACACCATATATTTT. It yields the protein CASSSGTGPLSGNTIYF. This rearrangement joins TRBV5-1 to TRBJ1-3, with 8 bases identical to TRBD1. Losses at the gene ends were 5 bases for V and 0 bases for J; bases not matched to a gene: 10. The CDR3 is 17 residues long. Germline assignment: CDR1 SGHRS and CDR2 YFSETQ.

The V gene is TRBV7-2, the J gene TRBJ1-2; 9 positions match TRBD1. CDR3 length equals 13 residues. Germline V CDR1 and CDR2: SGHTA, FQGNSA. Trimming took 5 bases from V and 8 from J; bases not matched to a gene: 6. The CDR3 here is CASSNRGQVGYTF. For the CDR3, the DNA is TGTGCCAGCAGCAACAGGGGGCAGGTGGGCTACACCTTC.

The genes are TRBV7-3 and TRBJ2-3; TRBD2 matches at 9 bases. V trimming: 5 bases; J trimming: 6 bases; junction bases outside the gene matches: 9. The CDR3 sequence is 15 residues long. Looked up from germline, CDR1 is SGHTA and CDR2 is FQGTGA. The DNA for the CDR3 is TGTGCCAGCAGCCCTCAAGCGGGGGGCAGGGATACGCAGTATTTT. It specifies CASSPQAGGRDTQYF.

The rearrangement uses TRBV5-1 and TRBJ2-2, with D tentatively TRBD2 (6 bases). This CDR3 has 14 residues. Germline CDR1 reads SGHRS; CDR2 reads YFSETQ. V was trimmed by 2 bases and J by 3 bases, leaving 8 bases between them. The CDR3 protein is CASSFAGYTGELFF. The CDR3 DNA follows: TGCGCCAGCAGCTTCGCGGGATACACCGGGGAGCTGTTTTTT.

The chain carries TRBV11-2 and TRBJ1-1, with TRBD1 identical over 9 bases. The germline V gene has CDR1 SGHAT and CDR2 FQNNGV. The CDR3 covers 16 residues. V lost 3 bases, J lost 4 bases, and 9 bases stayed unmatched. As DNA, the CDR3 is TGTGCCAGCAGCTTTTCCCAGGGACAGGGCGCCACTGAAGCTTTCTTT. It translates to CASSFSQGQGATEAFF.

The V gene is TRBV7-3, the J gene TRBJ2-1; 10 bases align to TRBD2. CDR1 and CDR2 from the germline V gene are SGHTA and FQGTGA. Trimming cost V 3 bases and J 4 bases; bases outside gene matches: 3. The CDR3 length is 15 residues. The CDR3 region is CASSLDSGGYNEQFF. CDR3 bases: TGTGCCAGCAGCTTGGATAGCGGGGGGTACAATGAGCAGTTCTTC. The variable domain in full, with the rest retrieved from reference TRBV7-3 and TRBJ2-1, is GAGVSQTPSNKVTEKGKYVELRCDPISGHTALYWYRQSLGQGPEFLIYFQGTGAADDSGLPNDRFFAVRPEGSVSTLKIQRTERGDSAVYLCASSLDSGGYNEQFFGPGTRLTVL.

The V and J genes are TRBV14 and TRBJ2-7, with D possibly matching TRBD2 (5 bases). V was shortened by 1 base and J by 5 bases, with 18 bases between the two germline ends. The CDR3 spans 16 residues. CDR1 and CDR2 from the germline V gene are SGHDN and FVKESK. CDR3 sequence reads: CASSQGWRNGHNEQYF. The CDR3 DNA sequence: TGTGCCAGCAGCCAAGGTTGGAGGAATGGCCATAACGAGCAGTACTTC.

Only a few counts were recorded for this clone. The genes are TRBV4-2 and TRBJ2-7; tentative D call: TRBD1 (7 bases). V was pared by 1 base and J by 6 bases, with 13 bases between. Germline V gene lookup returns CDR1 LGHNA and CDR2 YNFKEQ. The CDR3 is 14 amino acids. CDR3 residues: CASSQGRDRAEQYF. The CDR3 DNA reads TGTGCCAGCAGCCAAGGGAGGGACAGAGCCGAGCAGTACTTC.

This chain connects TRBV2 to TRBJ1-4; a possible D gene is TRBD1 (6 bases). Germline V gene lookup returns CDR1 SNHLY and CDR2 FYNNEI. The CDR3 has 19 amino acids. Trimming stripped 3 bases from V and 0 bases from J, with 20 bases between. The CDR3 is CASSDLRGRGITTNEKLFF. The CDR3 nucleotides read TGTGCCAGCAGTGATCTACGCGGCAGGGGCATAACAACTAATGAAAAACTGTTTTTT.

The gene calls are TRBV11-2 and TRBJ2-5; D call uncertain. The length of the CDR3 is 12 residues. V lost 0 bases and J 4 bases, leaving 3 bases between the germline ends. Germline values: CDR1 SGHAT, CDR2 FQNNGV. Here the CDR3 DNA reads TGTGCCAGCAGCTTAGATCGAGAGACCCAGTACTTC. Its protein is CASSLDRETQYF.

The chain joins TRBV7-3 to TRBJ1-1, with 8 bases aligning to TRBD1. The CDR3 runs to 18 residues. With 5 bases clipped from V and 1 base from J, the junction kept 15 bases outside the gene matches. From germline, CDR1 is SGHTA and CDR2 FQGTGA. The CDR3 sequence: CASSPQGTGRVKNTEAFF. CDR3 nucleotide sequence: TGTGCCAGCAGCCCACAAGGGACAGGAAGAGTTAAGAACACTGAAGCTTTCTTT.

V and J are TRBV7-2 and TRBJ2-1; D remains unclear. Per germline, CDR1 SGHTA and CDR2 FQGNSA. The CDR3 consists of 15 residues. V lost 2 bases, J lost 6 bases, and 14 bases lay in between. The CDR3: CASSLWVQTVNEQFF. In nucleotides, the CDR3 is TGTGCCAGCAGCTTATGGGTCCAGACTGTCAATGAGCAGTTCTTC.

The chain uses TRBV10-3 and TRBJ1-1; 7 bases are shared with TRBD1. Per the germline V gene, CDR1 is ENHRY and CDR2 is SYGVKD. CDR3 length equals 13 residues. With 9 bases clipped from V and 3 bases from J, the junction kept 7 bases outside the gene matches. CDR3 region: CAMKQGIDTEAFF. The DNA of the CDR3 is TGTGCCATGAAACAGGGGATCGACACTGAAGCTTTCTTT.

The J gene is TRBJ2-4, the V gene TRBV9, with D tentatively TRBD1 (6 bases). CDR1 and CDR2 from the germline V gene are SGDLS and YYNGEE. The CDR3 covers 15 residues. V was shortened by 4 bases and J by 0 bases, with 11 bases between the two germline ends. The CDR3 loop is CASSPGTTAKNIQYF. CDR3 coding DNA: TGTGCCAGCAGCCCTGGGACAACAGCCAAAAACATTCAGTACTTC.

The chain joins TRBV6-5 to TRBJ2-7; D unclear. Germline CDR1 MNHEY, CDR2 SVGAGI. V was cut by 0 bases and J by 5 bases, with 14 bases left in between. The CDR3 consists of 15 residues. CDR3 coding DNA: TGTGCCAGCAGTTACTCAACTCCTAAGTCGCACGAGCAGTACTTC. Its protein is CASSYSTPKSHEQYF.

This clone has more than one count but fewer than ten. In DNA form, the CDR3 reads TGTGCCAGCAGCTTGGCCGGTCCCCCGAGTGAGCAGTTCTTC. Its protein product is CASSLAGPPSEQFF. The rearrangement uses TRBV5-4 and TRBJ2-1, with D hard to call. The V end was cut by 0 bases, the J end by 9 bases, with 13 bases between. Germline CDR1 is SGHNT and CDR2 is YYREEE (reference sequence). The CDR3 consists of 14 residues.

The CDR3 here is CASSPRLAGGPGAGELFF. In DNA, the CDR3 is TGTGCCAGCAGCCCTAGACTAGCGGGGGGGCCCGGAGCCGGGGAGCTGTTTTTT. J is TRBJ2-2 and V is TRBV9; 14 bases align to TRBD2. The CDR3 has 18 amino acids. Germline loops: CDR1 SGDLS, CDR2 YYNGEE. Germline trimming cut 4 bases from V and 6 bases from J; bases unmatched to any gene: 11.

The V call is TRBV4-2, the J call TRBJ2-2, with 8 bases matching TRBD1. Germline trimming cut 7 bases from V and 1 base from J; bases unmatched to any gene: 5. Germline lookup yields CDR1 LGHNA and CDR2 YNFKEQ. The CDR3 length is 15 residues. This CDR3 is CASTTGTGNTGELFF. The DNA for the CDR3 is TGTGCCAGCACCACCGGGACAGGGAACACCGGGGAGCTGTTTTTT.